Below, 16 T cell receptor beta chains from the same sample are listed, as sequenced in a study of blood T cell repertoires in COVID-19. The method was immunoSEQ multiplex PCR; TCRdb's version includes in-frame clones alone and lacks a portion of them. The sample has a few hundred thousand clones, around 83% seen once. Sequencing input: PBMCs or T cells enriched from blood (not recorded which). The receptors stem from a woman between 50 and 59 years old who had recovered from COVID-19.

This chain links TRBV6-5 with TRBJ1-1, with D maybe TRBD1 (6 bases). CDR1 and CDR2 from the germline V gene are MNHEY and SVGAGI. There are 14 residues in the CDR3. V dropped 6 bases and J dropped 3 bases, with 14 bases sitting between them. CDR3 sequence reads: CASSQDRGDTEAFF. DNA of the CDR3: TGTGCCAGCAGCCAGGACAGAGGTGACACTGAAGCTTTCTTT.

The CDR3 is CASSSPSGSRDTQYF. CDR3 nucleotides: TGTGCCAGCAGCTCGCCTAGCGGGAGCCGAGATACGCAGTATTTT. The V call is TRBV7-9, the J call TRBJ2-3; 10 nucleotides match TRBD2. Germline CDR1 and CDR2: SEHNR and FQNEAQ (reference sequence). V lost 4 bases, J lost 5 bases, and 6 bases stayed unmatched. This CDR3 comprises 15 residues.

The chain links TRBV30 to TRBJ2-7; TRBD1 matches at 9 bases. There are 14 residues in the CDR3. The germline V gene has CDR1 GTSNPN and CDR2 SVGIG (reference sequence). Trimming removed 7 bases from V and 6 bases from J; junction bases left unmatched: 13. The CDR3: CASSIGTGLGEQYF. In nucleotides, the CDR3 is TGTGCCTCCTCCATCGGGACAGGGCTGGGCGAGCAGTACTTC.

The chain recombines TRBV6-2 or TRBV6-3 with TRBJ1-2, with D possibly matching TRBD1 (6 bases). Trimming removed 6 bases from V and 4 bases from J, with 12 bases in between. In germline, CDR1 is MNHEY, CDR2 SVGEGT. The length of the CDR3 is 13 residues. For the CDR3, the DNA is TGTGCCAGCAGCTCACAGGGAATCTATGGCTACACCTTC. This codes for CASSSQGIYGYTF.

The V and J genes are TRBV4-1 and TRBJ2-3; 8 bases fit TRBD2. J gave up 1 base and V 0 bases, and 6 bases lay outside the gene matches. The germline gives CDR1 MGHRA, CDR2 YSYEKL. The CDR3 spans 17 residues. In DNA form, the CDR3 reads TGCGCCAGCAGCCAAGAGTCGGATAGCGGGGGCACAGATACGCAGTATTTT. Its protein is CASSQESDSGGTDTQYF.

The chain is built from TRBV3-1 (or the pseudogene TRBV3-2) and TRBJ1-1; 11 bases align to TRBD1. There are 17 residues in the CDR3. Germline V gene data show CDR1 as LGHDT and CDR2 as YNNKEL (reference sequence). V lost 7 bases and J lost 0; bases outside the gene matches: 10. CDR3 DNA: TGTGCCAGCAATCGGACAGGGGGCAACCGGATGAACACTGAAGCTTTCTTT. Amino acids: CASNRTGGNRMNTEAFF.

The chain recombines TRBV7-9 with TRBJ1-2; a possible D gene is TRBD1 (6 bases). Germline V gives CDR1 SEHNR, CDR2 FQNEAQ (reference sequence). The CDR3 totals 14 residues. V gave up 4 bases and J gave up 5 bases, with 14 bases separating them. The CDR3: CASSSGQRAYGYTF. CDR3 in DNA: TGTGCCAGCAGCTCAGGACAGAGGGCGTATGGCTACACCTTC.

This clone was recorded once. The DNA of the CDR3 is TGCGCCAGCAGCTTAGGGAGCGGGAGGGTTCGCAATGAGCAGTTCTTC. It is translated as CASSLGSGRVRNEQFF. V gene TRBV5-1 combines with J gene TRBJ2-1; 10 bases align to TRBD2. Losses at the gene ends were 2 bases for V and 6 bases for J; bases not matched to a gene: 8. From germline, CDR1 is SGHRS and CDR2 YFSETQ. The CDR3 loop spans 16 amino acids.

Comment on this clone: The same CDR3 arises from other DNA sequences in this sample as well. The chain carries TRBV30 and TRBJ2-5; weak D call: TRBD2 (6 bases). The CDR3 consists of 12 residues. The germline V gene encodes CDR1 GTSNPN and CDR2 SVGIG (reference sequence). The V and J ends lost 2 bases and 5 bases respectively, with 9 bases between them. The CDR3 is CAWSPGGETQYF. The CDR3 region has the DNA TGTGCCTGGAGTCCTGGGGGGGAGACCCAGTACTTC.

This clone was found once. The CDR3 loop is CASSAGFSGNTIYF. The CDR3 region has the DNA TGTGCCAGCAGCGCAGGGTTCTCTGGAAACACCATATATTTT. The chain links TRBV9 to TRBJ1-3, with D tentatively TRBD1 (5 bases). The V end was cut by 3 bases, the J end by 0 bases, with 7 bases between. Germline CDR1 is SGDLS and CDR2 is YYNGEE. The CDR3 covers 14 residues.

The chain carries TRBV27 and TRBJ1-2; no reliable D call. V shed 6 bases and J shed 0 bases, with 8 bases lying between them. The CDR3 contains 13 residues. From germline, CDR1 is MNHEY and CDR2 SMNVEV (reference sequence). CDR3 DNA sequence: TGTGCCAGCAGCGAGGGCCCTAACTATGGCTACACCTTC. Protein: CASSEGPNYGYTF.

The V gene is TRBV12-3 or TRBV12-4, the J gene TRBJ2-1; maybe TRBD1 (6 bases). V lost 5 bases and J lost 7, with 12 bases in between. The CDR3 is 13 residues long. Here the CDR3 reads CASSITGWNEQFF. For the CDR3, the DNA is TGTGCCAGCAGTATCACAGGGTGGAATGAGCAGTTCTTC.

The J gene is TRBJ1-1, the V gene TRBV19; a weak D match, TRBD1 (5 bases). Germline V gene data show CDR1 as LNHDA and CDR2 as SQIVND (reference sequence). The V end was cut by 2 bases, the J end by 10 bases, with 11 bases between. CDR3 length: 12 residues. In nucleotides, the CDR3 is TGTGCCAGTAGTATACGGCAGGGCGCAGCTTTCTTT. Protein sequence: CASSIRQGAAFF.

V usage is TRBV5-1 and J usage is TRBJ1-5, with D possibly matching TRBD1 (6 bases). V gave up 4 bases and J gave up 4 bases, with 15 bases separating them. The CDR3 contains 15 residues. Germline V gene sequence: CDR1 SGHRS, CDR2 YFSETQ. CDR3 nucleotide sequence: TGCGCCAGCAGCCCTGGGGGACATCCAAATCAGCCCCAGCATTTT. Translated, it gives CASSPGGHPNQPQHF. The whole variable domain, filled in from reference TRBV5-1 and TRBJ1-5, reads KAGVTQTPRYLIKTRGQQVTLSCSPISGHRSVSWYQQTPGQGLQFLFEYFSETQRNKGNFPGRFSGRQFSNSRSEMNVSTLELGDSALYLCASSPGGHPNQPQHFGDGTRLSIL.

Points on this clone: An end of the junction differs from the germline gene, which may be a read error. The rearrangement uses TRBV5-8 and TRBJ2-1; 8 bases fit TRBD2. Germline V gene data show CDR1 as SGHTS and CDR2 as YDEGEE. The CDR3 length is 16 residues. The CDR3 loop is CARSRGGVWIGNEQFF. As DNA, the CDR3 is TGTGCCCGCAGCCGGGGGGGGGTCTGGATAGGCAATGAGCAGTTCTTC.

The chain employs TRBV20-1 and TRBJ1-3, with D perhaps matching TRBD1 (6 bases). The CDR3 length is 16 residues. Trimming removed 3 bases at V and 0 bases at J, with 15 bases between. Germline-derived CDR1 and CDR2 are DFQATT and SNEGSKA (reference sequence). The CDR3 protein is CSASRQGISSGNTIYF. The CDR3 DNA follows: TGCAGTGCTAGTAGGCAGGGGATCAGCTCTGGAAACACCATATATTTT.